Included here is one T cell receptor beta chain sequence, with context. The antigen remains unidentified. Nominally healthy donors provided the samples, though records likely missed some immune exposures. The sample belongs to a study of cytomegalovirus exposure and HLA in healthy donors. At the level of the study: HLA-typed donors were the source of about 85 million unique TCRs held in an early data release. General study results and limits: Per published reports, the classifier diagnosed cytomegalovirus status with high specificity and sensitivity. It was likely that a cluster of highly shared sequence variants was a sequencing artifact.

Researchers ran the PCR with 60 Vbeta and 13 Jbeta primers. TCRdb's table, derived via immunoSEQ multiplex PCR, lists solely in-frame clones and lacks some. The repertoire consists of about 160,000 clones, with 60% to 80% occurring once and the leading ten covering around 0.98%. With V trimmed by 4 bases and J by 4 bases, 3 bases remained unmatched. The CDR3 is 15 amino acids. CDR1 is MNHEY and CDR2 is SVGAGI in the germline V gene. Sequenced material: PBMCs. The chain recombines TRBV6-5 with TRBJ2-2; TRBD2 aligns across 10 bases. This TCR came from a woman aged 45-65 years in good health and CMV-seropositive. For the CDR3, the DNA is TGTGCCAGCAGTTTCGAGCGGGGGGGCACCGGGGAGCTGTTTTTT. Protein: CASSFERGGTGELFF.